Listed below are T cell receptor beta chains from one sample, sequenced in a study of blood T cell repertoires in COVID-19. TCRdb's copy holds only in-frame clones and misses some; the assay was immunoSEQ multiplex PCR. The data contain about 310,000 clones, around 87% of them singletons. Sequencing was performed on peripheral blood. These receptors were taken from a woman aged 50 to 65 who had recovered from COVID-19. Both conserved end residues are part of each CDR3. A D gene is named only where the DNA matches it firmly. The size field is filled for only some rows; it gives once, few, many or a size class.

D gene,clone size,J gene,V gene,CDR3 DNA,CDR3 protein
-,-,TRBJ2-3,TRBV29-1,TGCAGCGTTGGACTACAATACACAGATACGCAGTATTTT,CSVGLQYTDTQYF
TRBD2,-,TRBJ2-7,TRBV27,TGTGCCAGCAGCCCATCGGCTAGCGGGAGCGAGCAGTACTTC,CASSPSASGSEQYF
-,-,TRBJ1-2,TRBV10-3,TGTGCCATTGGGCTTCACTATGGCTACACCTTC,CAIGLHYGYTF
TRBD1,-,TRBJ1-6,TRBV11-2,TGTGCCAGCAGCACGGGACAGGATTATTCACCCCTCCACTTT,CASSTGQDYSPLHF
-,-,TRBJ2-7,TRBV19,TGTGCCAGTAGTATAGGCGCGGCCTTCTCAACATACGAGCAGTACTTC,CASSIGAAFSTYEQYF
TRBD1,-,TRBJ2-7,TRBV5-1,TGCGCCAGCAGCCCAACGACAGGGTACGAGCAGTACTTC,CASSPTTGYEQYF
-,-,TRBJ2-3,TRBV6-6,TGTGCCAGCAGCCTCGAGAGCACAGATACGCAGTATTTT,CASSLESTDTQYF
-,-,TRBJ1-5,TRBV5-8,TGTGCCAGCAGCTTGTTCCAGAAAGGGGGAACAAACTGGCCCCAGCATTTT,CASSLFQKGGTNWPQHF
-,-,TRBJ2-1,TRBV6-6,TGTGCCAGCACCGCCTACAATGAGCAGTTCTTC,CASTAYNEQFF
-,-,TRBJ1-1,TRBV28,TGTGCCAGCAGTCTGAGGGCGCGGGCTTTCTTT,CASSLRARAFF
-,-,TRBJ2-7,TRBV28,TGTGCCAGCAGTTTAAGTGGTAGCGACGAGCAGTACTTC,CASSLSGSDEQYF
TRBD1,-,TRBJ1-5,TRBV28,TGTGCCAGCAGTCTAATACAGGGGGCTCCGAGTCAGCCCCAGCATTTT,CASSLIQGAPSQPQHF
-,-,TRBJ1-2,TRBV28,TGTGCCAGCAGTTTAAGCTCTGTGACAGTTGGCTACACCTTC,CASSLSSVTVGYTF
-,-,TRBJ2-1,TRBV6-5,TGTGCCACCGAGGCCTACAATGAGCAGTTCTTC,CATEAYNEQFF
TRBD1,-,TRBJ1-5,TRBV10-3,TGTGCCATCAGTGACGACAGGGGGCCCTTCAATCAGCCCCAGCATTTT,CAISDDRGPFNQPQHF
TRBD1,-,TRBJ1-4,TRBV9,TGTGCCAGCAGCCCCGGGACAGGGGCTGAAAAACTGTTTTTT,CASSPGTGAEKLFF
-,once,TRBJ2-1,TRBV20-1,TGCAGTGCAGGAGACCAGTTCTTC,CSAGDQFF
TRBD1,-,TRBJ1-5,TRBV7-2,TGTGCCAGCAGCACGAACACAGGGGGGAATCAGCCCCAGCATTTT,CASSTNTGGNQPQHF
-,-,TRBJ1-5,TRBV1,TGCACCAGCAGCCAAGAAGGCGGACTAGCGGGTACTCAGCCCCAGCATTTT,CTSSQEGGLAGTQPQHF
TRBD1,-,TRBJ2-4,TRBV7-2,TGTGCCAGCAGCCAGGGACAGGGCCCTATTCTTCTAGCCAAAAACATTCAGTACTTC,CASSQGQGPILLAKNIQYF
-,-,TRBJ2-3,TRBV10-2,TGCGCCAGCAGATCGACAGATACGCAGTATTTT,CASRSTDTQYF
-,-,TRBJ2-2,TRBV4-1,TGCGCCAGCAGCCAAGTTGCGGCAGGACAAAACGGGGAGCTGTTTTTT,CASSQVAAGQNGELFF